Each of the 2 T cell receptor beta chains below was sequenced from the same sample in a study of T cell repertoires in cytomegalovirus infection (dated by TCRdb to about 2019). TCRdb shows the sequencer as Illumina HiSeq 1500. The raw public data were reprocessed by TCRdb itself: fastp quality trimming at Q25, MiXCR clonotype calling, in-frame beta chains only. One record per CDR3 amino acid sequence lists the most common genes and DNA. Present in this sample are some 920,000 distinct CDR3 sequences, roughly 30% of which were seen just once. The ten largest clones represent 10% to 15% of the sample. The meaning of the sample's treatment or condition label: in vitro stimulation with specific CMV peptide epitopes to enrich CMV-specific T cells. These receptors have no known antigen. Sample: cultured CD8+ T cells from PBMCs, taken from culture after CMV antigen stimulation. These receptors were taken from a human donor in good health (CMV status not recorded). Some clones in this sample may be carry-over from other donors' samples.

The gene calls are TRBV6-2 or TRBV6-3 and TRBJ2-1; maybe TRBD2 (6 bases). V gave up 10 bases and J gave up 7 bases, with 17 bases separating them. Looked up from germline, CDR1 is MNHEY and CDR2 is SVGEGT. The CDR3 loop spans 13 amino acids. CDR3: CATLSGGQNEQFF. The DNA of the CDR3 is TGTGCCACCCTGTCCGGAGGGCAAAATGAGCAGTTCTTC.

This sequence joins TRBV6-1 and TRBJ2-1; tentative D call: TRBD1 (6 bases). The CDR3 totals 16 residues. Germline V gene lookup returns CDR1 MNHNS and CDR2 SASEGT. Trimming left V 4 bases short and J 0 bases short, with 13 bases between. The CDR3 protein is CASSVRGRSSYNEQFF. As DNA, the CDR3 is TGTGCCAGCAGTGTCAGGGGTCGAAGCTCCTACAATGAGCAGTTCTTC.